These T cell receptor beta chains were read from a single sample in a study of cytomegalovirus exposure and HLA in healthy donors. The table came from immunoSEQ multiplex PCR; TCRdb's copy has only in-frame clones and leaves some out. The data show about 150,000 clones, 80% to 95% seen once. Source material: PBMCs. The origin of the receptors is a man between 18 and 29 years old in good health and CMV-seronegative. The CDR3 runs from the conserved cysteine through the conserved F or W. D genes are given only for firm matches. Size is omitted from some rows. Given values are once, few, many or a class for expanded clones.

J gene: TRBJ2-7
clone size: once
V gene: TRBV6-1
D gene: -
CDR3 protein: CASTLQGTYEQYF
CDR3 DNA: TGTGCCAGCACCCTACAGGGAACCTACGAGCAGTACTTC

J gene: TRBJ2-1
clone size: -
V gene: TRBV25-1
D gene: -
CDR3 protein: CASSGQGQGSYEQFF
CDR3 DNA: TGTGCCAGCAGTGGCCAAGGGCAGGGTAGTTATGAGCAGTTCTTC

J gene: TRBJ1-2
clone size: once
V gene: TRBV27
D gene: -
CDR3 protein: CASSPSRGAITNYGYTF
CDR3 DNA: TGTGCCAGCAGTCCATCTAGGGGCGCAATCACTAACTATGGCTACACCTTC

J gene: TRBJ2-5
clone size: -
V gene: TRBV29-1
D gene: TRBD1
CDR3 protein: CSVGQGALWETQYF
CDR3 DNA: TGCAGCGTTGGGCAGGGGGCTCTTTGGGAGACCCAGTACTTC

J gene: TRBJ1-4
clone size: -
V gene: TRBV19
D gene: -
CDR3 protein: CASMEGRSNEKLFF
CDR3 DNA: TGTGCCAGTATGGAGGGACGGTCTAATGAAAAACTGTTTTTT

J gene: TRBJ1-3
clone size: -
V gene: TRBV5-6
D gene: -
CDR3 protein: CASSLARVSGNTIYF
CDR3 DNA: TGTGCCAGCAGCTTGGCCAGGGTGTCCGGAAACACCATATATTTT

J gene: TRBJ1-1
clone size: -
V gene: TRBV28
D gene: TRBD1
CDR3 protein: CASSPAGTANTEAFF
CDR3 DNA: TGTGCCAGCAGTCCCGCCGGGACAGCGAACACTGAAGCTTTCTTT

J gene: TRBJ1-2
clone size: few
V gene: TRBV7-8
D gene: TRBD1
CDR3 protein: CASSSDRGSYTF
CDR3 DNA: TGTGCCAGCAGCTCGGACAGGGGAAGTTACACCTTC

J gene: TRBJ2-3
clone size: -
V gene: TRBV29-1
D gene: TRBD1
CDR3 protein: CSVRQGGSTDTQYF
CDR3 DNA: TGCAGCGTCCGACAGGGGGGGAGCACAGATACGCAGTATTTT

J gene: TRBJ2-5
clone size: once
V gene: TRBV5-6
D gene: -
CDR3 protein: CASSLVLLAGGETQYF
CDR3 DNA: TGTGCCAGCAGCTTGGTGCTTTTGGCGGGCGGAGAGACCCAGTACTTC

J gene: TRBJ2-3
clone size: -
V gene: TRBV28
D gene: TRBD2
CDR3 protein: CASWTSGTDTQYF
CDR3 DNA: TGTGCCAGTTGGACTAGCGGCACAGATACGCAGTATTTT

J gene: TRBJ1-2
clone size: -
V gene: TRBV19
D gene: -
CDR3 protein: CASSISQGYGYTF
CDR3 DNA: TGTGCCAGTAGTATCTCTCAGGGCTATGGCTACACCTTC

J gene: TRBJ2-7
clone size: -
V gene: TRBV6-5
D gene: TRBD1
CDR3 protein: CASSQQQGSYEQYF
CDR3 DNA: TGTGCCAGCAGTCAACAACAGGGGTCCTACGAGCAGTACTTC

J gene: TRBJ2-1
clone size: -
V gene: TRBV9
D gene: -
CDR3 protein: CASSVVQGTYNEQFF
CDR3 DNA: TGTGCCAGCAGCGTAGTACAGGGTACCTACAATGAGCAGTTCTTC

J gene: TRBJ2-1
clone size: -
V gene: TRBV7-9
D gene: -
CDR3 protein: CASSPSRVGDFYNEQFF
CDR3 DNA: TGTGCCAGCAGCCCGTCCAGGGTGGGTGACTTCTACAATGAGCAGTTCTTC

J gene: TRBJ2-3
clone size: -
V gene: TRBV5-1
D gene: TRBD2
CDR3 protein: CASSLGLAGDGTQYF
CDR3 DNA: TGCGCCAGCAGCCTCGGACTAGCGGGGGACGGTACGCAGTATTTT

J gene: TRBJ2-2
clone size: -
V gene: TRBV5-1
D gene: TRBD2
CDR3 protein: CASQMVAGGTGELFF
CDR3 DNA: TGCGCCAGCCAGATGGTAGCGGGAGGTACCGGGGAGCTGTTTTTT

J gene: TRBJ2-1
clone size: -
V gene: TRBV27
D gene: -
CDR3 protein: CASSLLQFSYNEQFF
CDR3 DNA: TGTGCCAGCAGTTTGCTACAGTTCTCCTACAATGAGCAGTTCTTC

J gene: TRBJ1-6
clone size: -
V gene: TRBV11-2
D gene: -
CDR3 protein: CASSEGHGRRNSPLHF
CDR3 DNA: TGTGCCAGCAGCGAAGGGCACGGGAGACGAAATTCACCCCTCCACTTT

J gene: TRBJ2-1
clone size: once
V gene: TRBV6-5
D gene: TRBD2
CDR3 protein: CASSYAGGRWNEQFF
CDR3 DNA: TGTGCCAGCAGTTACGCGGGGGGGCGGTGGAATGAGCAGTTCTTC

J gene: TRBJ1-2
clone size: once
V gene: TRBV7-5
D gene: -
CDR3 protein: CARSSNWGTGGLSNYGYTF
CDR3 DNA: TGTGCCAGAAGCTCCAATTGGGGGACAGGGGGTCTTTCAAACTATGGCTACACCTTC

J gene: TRBJ1-2
clone size: -
V gene: TRBV7-9
D gene: -
CDR3 protein: CASSSGQRYGYTF
CDR3 DNA: TGTGCCAGCAGCTCTGGACAGAGATATGGCTACACCTTC

J gene: TRBJ1-1
clone size: -
V gene: TRBV9
D gene: TRBD1
CDR3 protein: CASSPPTGGHTEAFF
CDR3 DNA: TGTGCCAGCAGCCCGCCGACAGGGGGACACACTGAAGCTTTCTTT

J gene: TRBJ2-2
clone size: -
V gene: TRBV30
D gene: -
CDR3 protein: CAWSDTGELFF
CDR3 DNA: TGTGCCTGGAGCGACACCGGGGAGCTGTTTTTT

J gene: TRBJ1-4
clone size: -
V gene: TRBV30
D gene: TRBD1
CDR3 protein: CAGTGGGEKLFF
CDR3 DNA: TGTGCCGGGACAGGGGGCGGTGAAAAACTGTTTTTT

J gene: TRBJ2-1
clone size: -
V gene: TRBV11-3
D gene: TRBD2
CDR3 protein: CASSSYSGNSYNEQFF
CDR3 DNA: TGTGCCAGCAGCTCATATAGCGGGAACTCCTACAATGAGCAGTTCTTC

J gene: TRBJ2-7
clone size: -
V gene: TRBV5-1
D gene: -
CDR3 protein: CASSLDRNHEQYF
CDR3 DNA: TGCGCCAGCAGCTTGGACAGGAACCACGAGCAGTACTTC

J gene: TRBJ1-5
clone size: -
V gene: TRBV13
D gene: TRBD1
CDR3 protein: CASSVGTGDQPQHF
CDR3 DNA: TGTGCCAGCAGCGTCGGGACAGGGGATCAGCCCCAGCATTTT

J gene: TRBJ2-1
clone size: -
V gene: TRBV5-1
D gene: TRBD2
CDR3 protein: CASSSGTSGNEQFF
CDR3 DNA: TGCGCCAGCAGCTCCGGGACTAGCGGCAATGAGCAGTTCTTC

J gene: TRBJ2-1
clone size: -
V gene: TRBV7-8
D gene: TRBD2
CDR3 protein: CASSLPLRTSPELFF
CDR3 DNA: TGTGCCAGCAGCTTACCTTTAAGGACTAGCCCAGAGTTGTTCTTC

J gene: TRBJ2-1
clone size: -
V gene: TRBV7-6
D gene: TRBD1
CDR3 protein: CASSPRGSFGNEQFF
CDR3 DNA: TGTGCCAGCAGCCCCAGGGGGAGTTTTGGTAATGAGCAGTTCTTC

J gene: TRBJ1-1
clone size: -
V gene: TRBV9
D gene: TRBD1
CDR3 protein: CASSVAGQGLTEAFF
CDR3 DNA: TGTGCCAGCAGCGTAGCCGGACAGGGGTTAACTGAAGCTTTCTTT

J gene: TRBJ1-4
clone size: -
V gene: TRBV7-3
D gene: TRBD1
CDR3 protein: CASSLTGGFGEKLFF
CDR3 DNA: TGTGCCAGCAGCTTAACAGGGGGCTTCGGTGAAAAACTGTTTTTT

J gene: TRBJ2-2
clone size: -
V gene: TRBV5-6
D gene: TRBD1
CDR3 protein: CASTTGTGVTGELFF
CDR3 DNA: TGTGCCAGCACGACCGGGACAGGGGTTACCGGGGAGCTGTTTTTT

J gene: TRBJ1-3
clone size: -
V gene: TRBV6-6
D gene: -
CDR3 protein: CASSYSQQGGNTIYF
CDR3 DNA: TGTGCCAGCAGTTACTCACAACAGGGCGGAAACACCATATATTTT

J gene: TRBJ1-1
clone size: once
V gene: TRBV7-9
D gene: TRBD1
CDR3 protein: CASSMALGTAEAFF
CDR3 DNA: TGTGCCAGCAGCATGGCTCTAGGGACAGCTGAAGCTTTCTTT

J gene: TRBJ1-1
clone size: -
V gene: TRBV6-5
D gene: -
CDR3 protein: CASSPLVKGGTEAFF
CDR3 DNA: TGTGCCAGCAGCCCCTTAGTTAAGGGAGGGACTGAAGCTTTCTTT

J gene: TRBJ1-4
clone size: -
V gene: TRBV6-6
D gene: -
CDR3 protein: CASNEATNEKLFF
CDR3 DNA: TGTGCCAGCAATGAGGCAACTAATGAAAAACTGTTTTTT

J gene: TRBJ2-5
clone size: -
V gene: TRBV18
D gene: TRBD2
CDR3 protein: CASSQNSGAQETQYF
CDR3 DNA: TGTGCCAGCTCGCAGAACAGCGGGGCTCAAGAGACCCAGTACTTC

J gene: TRBJ2-1
clone size: -
V gene: TRBV4-1
D gene: -
CDR3 protein: CASSQVPRTRSYNEQFF
CDR3 DNA: TGCGCCAGCAGCCAAGTTCCGAGGACTCGCTCCTACAATGAGCAGTTCTTC

J gene: TRBJ2-1
clone size: -
V gene: TRBV10-1
D gene: TRBD2
CDR3 protein: CASSESPTSGFYNEQFF
CDR3 DNA: TGCGCCAGCAGTGAGTCGCCTACTAGCGGGTTTTACAATGAGCAGTTCTTC

J gene: TRBJ2-3
clone size: -
V gene: TRBV5-1
D gene: TRBD1
CDR3 protein: CASRFQGVPTDTQYF
CDR3 DNA: TGCGCCAGCAGGTTTCAGGGGGTTCCCACAGATACGCAGTATTTT

J gene: TRBJ1-5
clone size: -
V gene: TRBV18
D gene: TRBD1
CDR3 protein: CASSGTGGNQPQHF
CDR3 DNA: TGTGCCAGCTCGGGGACAGGGGGCAATCAGCCCCAGCATTTT

J gene: TRBJ2-3
clone size: -
V gene: TRBV11-3
D gene: TRBD1
CDR3 protein: CASSFRGTDTQYF
CDR3 DNA: TGTGCCAGCAGCTTCAGGGGGACAGATACGCAGTATTTT

J gene: TRBJ2-5
clone size: -
V gene: TRBV19
D gene: -
CDR3 protein: CASGLETQYF
CDR3 DNA: TGTGCCAGTGGACTAGAGACCCAGTACTTC

J gene: TRBJ1-2
clone size: -
V gene: TRBV6-5
D gene: -
CDR3 protein: CASSSSDRVYGYTF
CDR3 DNA: TGTGCCAGCAGTTCCTCGGACAGAGTTTATGGCTACACCTTC

J gene: TRBJ1-6
clone size: -
V gene: TRBV2
D gene: -
CDR3 protein: CASSEGGGQRSSYNSPLHF
CDR3 DNA: TGTGCCAGCAGTGAAGGCGGGGGGCAGAGGAGCTCCTATAATTCACCCCTCCACTTT

J gene: TRBJ1-1
clone size: -
V gene: TRBV25-1
D gene: -
CDR3 protein: CASSLQGGNTEAFF
CDR3 DNA: TGTGCCAGCAGCCTACAGGGCGGAAACACTGAAGCTTTCTTT

J gene: TRBJ1-2
clone size: -
V gene: TRBV29-1
D gene: TRBD1
CDR3 protein: CSVRQGNYGYTF
CDR3 DNA: TGCAGCGTACGACAGGGAAACTATGGCTACACCTTC

J gene: TRBJ1-4
clone size: -
V gene: TRBV19
D gene: TRBD1
CDR3 protein: CASSPTETGTGPNEKLFF
CDR3 DNA: TGTGCCAGTAGTCCGACCGAGACCGGGACAGGGCCTAATGAAAAACTGTTTTTT

J gene: TRBJ1-2
clone size: -
V gene: TRBV10-3
D gene: -
CDR3 protein: CAISESAGYYGYTF
CDR3 DNA: TGTGCCATCAGTGAGTCAGCAGGCTACTATGGCTACACCTTC

J gene: TRBJ2-2
clone size: once
V gene: TRBV5-1
D gene: TRBD1
CDR3 protein: CASKVDRVGTGELFF
CDR3 DNA: TGCGCCAGCAAAGTGGACAGGGTGGGCACCGGGGAGCTGTTTTTT

J gene: TRBJ1-6
clone size: once
V gene: TRBV19
D gene: -
CDR3 protein: CASALGGKPSDSPLHF
CDR3 DNA: TGTGCCAGTGCCCTGGGGGGTAAACCCTCTGATTCACCCCTCCACTTT

J gene: TRBJ1-6
clone size: -
V gene: TRBV27
D gene: -
CDR3 protein: CASSLGRQASTPLHF
CDR3 DNA: TGTGCCAGCAGTTTAGGGCGACAGGCATCCACACCCCTCCACTTT

J gene: TRBJ2-2
clone size: -
V gene: TRBV6-1
D gene: TRBD1
CDR3 protein: CASRGTGPNTGELFF
CDR3 DNA: TGTGCCAGCAGGGGGACAGGACCGAACACCGGGGAGCTGTTTTTT

J gene: TRBJ2-2
clone size: -
V gene: TRBV10-3
D gene: TRBD1
CDR3 protein: CAISEGQAGNTGELFF
CDR3 DNA: TGTGCCATCAGTGAAGGACAGGCCGGGAACACCGGGGAGCTGTTTTTT

J gene: TRBJ2-2
clone size: -
V gene: TRBV29-1
D gene: -
CDR3 protein: CSALSTGELFF
CDR3 DNA: TGCAGCGCCCTTAGTACCGGGGAGCTGTTTTTT